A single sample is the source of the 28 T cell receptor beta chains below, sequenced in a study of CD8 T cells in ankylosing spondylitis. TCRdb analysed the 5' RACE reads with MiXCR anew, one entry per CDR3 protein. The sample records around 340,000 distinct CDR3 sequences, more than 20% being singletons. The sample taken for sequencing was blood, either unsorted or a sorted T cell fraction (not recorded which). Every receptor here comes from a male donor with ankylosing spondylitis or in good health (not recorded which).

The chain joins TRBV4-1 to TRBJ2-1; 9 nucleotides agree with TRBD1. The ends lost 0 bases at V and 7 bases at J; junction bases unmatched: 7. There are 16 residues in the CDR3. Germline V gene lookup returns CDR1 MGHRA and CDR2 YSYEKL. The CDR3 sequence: CASSQDGGQGGNEQFF. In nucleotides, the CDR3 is TGCGCCAGCAGCCAAGATGGGGGACAGGGAGGAAATGAGCAGTTCTTC.

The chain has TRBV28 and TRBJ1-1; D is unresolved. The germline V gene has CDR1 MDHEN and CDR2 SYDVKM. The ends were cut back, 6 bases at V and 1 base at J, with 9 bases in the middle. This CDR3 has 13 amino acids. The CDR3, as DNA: TGTGCCAGCAGCCGAGCAGGGAACACTGAAGCTTTCTTT. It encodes CASSRAGNTEAFF.

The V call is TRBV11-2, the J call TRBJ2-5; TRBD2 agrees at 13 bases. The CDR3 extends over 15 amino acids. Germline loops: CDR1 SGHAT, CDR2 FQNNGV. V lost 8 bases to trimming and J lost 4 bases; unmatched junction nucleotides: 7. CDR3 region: CASGSLAGGPETQYF. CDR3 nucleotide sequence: TGTGCCAGCGGATCACTAGCGGGGGGGCCAGAGACCCAGTACTTC.

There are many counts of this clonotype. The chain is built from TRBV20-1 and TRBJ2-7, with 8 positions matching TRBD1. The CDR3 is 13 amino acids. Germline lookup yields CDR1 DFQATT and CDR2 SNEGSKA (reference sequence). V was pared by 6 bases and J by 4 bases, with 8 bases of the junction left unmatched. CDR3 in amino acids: CSAPRGQNYEQYF. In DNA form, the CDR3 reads TGCAGTGCCCCCAGGGGGCAGAATTACGAGCAGTACTTC.

The CDR3 nucleotides are TGCGCCAGCAGCCAAGGGTGGGGTGGGTCCTACGAGCAGTACTTC. As protein: CASSQGWGGSYEQYF. The chain links TRBV4-1 to TRBJ2-7; D is undetermined. The V end lost 1 base, the J end lost 1 base, and 11 bases lay between the germline ends. This CDR3 is built from 15 residues. CDR1 is MGHRA and CDR2 is YSYEKL in the germline V gene.

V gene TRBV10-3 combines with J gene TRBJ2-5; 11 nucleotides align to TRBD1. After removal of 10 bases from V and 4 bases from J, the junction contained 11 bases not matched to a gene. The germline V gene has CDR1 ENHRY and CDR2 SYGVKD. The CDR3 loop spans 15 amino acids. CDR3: CATHGQGAVRETQYF. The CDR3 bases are TGTGCCACCCATGGACAGGGGGCCGTTCGAGAGACCCAGTACTTC.

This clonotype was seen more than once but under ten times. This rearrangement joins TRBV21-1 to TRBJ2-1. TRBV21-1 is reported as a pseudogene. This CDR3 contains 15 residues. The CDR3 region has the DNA TGTGCCAGCAGCAAAGAGCGGGAATCCTACAATGAGCAGTTCTTC. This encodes CASSKERESYNEQFF.

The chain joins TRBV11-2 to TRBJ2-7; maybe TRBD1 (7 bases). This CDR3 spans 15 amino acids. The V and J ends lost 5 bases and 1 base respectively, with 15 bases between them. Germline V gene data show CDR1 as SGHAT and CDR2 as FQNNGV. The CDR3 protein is CASSDRAGGSYEQYF. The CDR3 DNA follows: TGTGCCAGCAGCGACCGAGCAGGGGGGTCCTACGAGCAGTACTTC.

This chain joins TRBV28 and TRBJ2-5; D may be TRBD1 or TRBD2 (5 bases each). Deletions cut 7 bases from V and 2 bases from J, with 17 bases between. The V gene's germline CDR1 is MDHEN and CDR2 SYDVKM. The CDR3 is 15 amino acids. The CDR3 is CASTGRNYEQETQYF. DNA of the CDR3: TGTGCCAGCACGGGACGCAATTATGAACAAGAGACCCAGTACTTC.

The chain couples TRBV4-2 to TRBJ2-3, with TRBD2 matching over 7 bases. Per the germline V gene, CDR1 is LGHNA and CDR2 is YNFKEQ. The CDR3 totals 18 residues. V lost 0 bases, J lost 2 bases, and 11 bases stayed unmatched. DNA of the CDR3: TGTGCCAGCAGCCAAGATGTGACGGGGGGACCATACACAGATACGCAGTATTTT. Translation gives CASSQDVTGGPYTDTQYF.

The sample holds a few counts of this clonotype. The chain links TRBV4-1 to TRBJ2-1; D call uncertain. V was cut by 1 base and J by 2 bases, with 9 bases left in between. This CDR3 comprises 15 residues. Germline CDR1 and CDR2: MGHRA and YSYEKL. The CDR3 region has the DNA TGCGCCAGCAGCCAAGTTCTAACGGCCTACAATGAGCAGTTCTTC. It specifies CASSQVLTAYNEQFF.

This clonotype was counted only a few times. The CDR3 bases are TGTGCCAGCAGCCTCCGACTAGATCCCAATGAGCAGTTCTTC. It translates to CASSLRLDPNEQFF. J is TRBJ2-1 and V is TRBV7-9, with D possibly being TRBD2 (6 bases). V lost 5 bases to trimming and J lost 6 bases, with 14 bases between them. Germline CDR1 and CDR2: SEHNR and FQNEAQ (reference sequence). The CDR3 sequence is 14 residues long.

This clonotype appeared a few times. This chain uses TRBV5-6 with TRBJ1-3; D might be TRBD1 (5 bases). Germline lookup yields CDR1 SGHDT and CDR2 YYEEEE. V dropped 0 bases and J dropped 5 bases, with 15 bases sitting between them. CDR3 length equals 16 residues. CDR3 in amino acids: CASSLGALGRRNTIYF. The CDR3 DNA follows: TGTGCCAGCAGCTTGGGCGCTCTGGGGCGCAGAAACACCATATATTTT. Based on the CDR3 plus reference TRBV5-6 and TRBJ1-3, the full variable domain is DAGVTQSPTHLIKTRGQQVTLRCSPKSGHDTVSWYQQALGQGPQFIFQYYEEEERQRGNFPDRFSGHQFPNYSSELNVNALLLGDSALYLCASSLGALGRRNTIYFGEGSWLTVV.

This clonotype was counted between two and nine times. CDR3 coding DNA: TGCAGCGTTCATGGGGGGTTGAACTATGGCTACACCTTC. Its translation: CSVHGGLNYGYTF. The chain is built from TRBV29-1 and TRBJ1-2, with D perhaps TRBD1 (5 bases). CDR3 size: 13 residues. Germline values: CDR1 SQVTM, CDR2 ANQGSEA. Between the trimmed V and J ends, which lost 5 bases and 2 bases, there was a span of 12 bases.

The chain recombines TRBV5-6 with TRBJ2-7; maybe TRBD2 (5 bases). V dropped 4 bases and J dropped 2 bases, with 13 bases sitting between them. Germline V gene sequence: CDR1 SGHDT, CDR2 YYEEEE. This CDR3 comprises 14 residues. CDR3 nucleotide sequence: TGTGCCAGCAGCGTCCGGGATTCAGCCTACGAGCAGTACTTC. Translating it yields CASSVRDSAYEQYF.

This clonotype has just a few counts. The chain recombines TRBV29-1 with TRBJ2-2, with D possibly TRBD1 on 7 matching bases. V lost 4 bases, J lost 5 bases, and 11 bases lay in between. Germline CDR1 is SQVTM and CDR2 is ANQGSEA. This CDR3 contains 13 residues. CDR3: CSVVRGETGELFF. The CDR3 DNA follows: TGCAGCGTTGTCAGGGGGGAGACCGGGGAGCTGTTTTTT.

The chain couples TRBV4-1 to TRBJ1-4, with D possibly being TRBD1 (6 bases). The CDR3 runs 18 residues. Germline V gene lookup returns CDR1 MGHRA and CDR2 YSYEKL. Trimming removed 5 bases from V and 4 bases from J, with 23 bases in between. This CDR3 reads CASSYSGDKTGFNEKLFF. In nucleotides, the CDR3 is TGCGCCAGCAGCTATTCTGGTGACAAAACAGGGTTTAATGAAAAACTGTTTTTT.

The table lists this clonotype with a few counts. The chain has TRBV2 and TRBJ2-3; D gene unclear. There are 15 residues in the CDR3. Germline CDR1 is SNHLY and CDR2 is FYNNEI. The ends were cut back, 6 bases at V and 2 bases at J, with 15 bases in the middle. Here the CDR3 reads CASRTLLDDTDTQYF. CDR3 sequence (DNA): TGTGCCAGCAGGACCCTATTAGACGACACAGATACGCAGTATTTT. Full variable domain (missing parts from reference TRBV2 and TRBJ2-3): EPEVTQTPSHQVTQMGQEVILRCVPISNHLYFYWYRQILGQKVEFLVSFYNNEISEKSEIFDDQFSVERPDGSNFTLKIRSTKLEDSAMYFCASRTLLDDTDTQYFGPGTRLTVL.

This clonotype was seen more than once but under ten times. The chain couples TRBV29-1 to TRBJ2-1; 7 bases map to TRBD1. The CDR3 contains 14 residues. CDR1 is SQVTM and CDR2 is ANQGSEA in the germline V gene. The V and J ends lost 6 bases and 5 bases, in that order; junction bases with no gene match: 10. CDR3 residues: CSVLTGELNNEQFF. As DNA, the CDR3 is TGCAGCGTCCTTACAGGGGAACTCAACAATGAGCAGTTCTTC.

The CDR3 region is CASRQDRGVGTGELFF. The CDR3 region has the DNA TGTGCCAGCAGACAGGACAGGGGCGTGGGCACCGGGGAGCTGTTTTTT. V usage is TRBV6-1 and J usage is TRBJ2-2, with 9 positions matching TRBD1. The CDR3 totals 16 residues. The J segment lost 4 bases and the V segment lost 6 bases, leaving 9 bases of the junction unmatched. CDR1 MNHNS and CDR2 SASEGT come from the germline V gene.

This CDR3 is CASSVEWDRPSYEQYF. In DNA form, the CDR3 reads TGTGCCAGCAGTGTGGAATGGGACAGGCCTTCCTACGAGCAGTACTTC. This sequence joins TRBV2 and TRBJ2-7; TRBD1 aligns across 8 bases. The CDR3 runs 16 residues. Trimming removed 4 bases from V and 1 base from J; junction bases left unmatched: 9. The germline V gene encodes CDR1 SNHLY and CDR2 FYNNEI.

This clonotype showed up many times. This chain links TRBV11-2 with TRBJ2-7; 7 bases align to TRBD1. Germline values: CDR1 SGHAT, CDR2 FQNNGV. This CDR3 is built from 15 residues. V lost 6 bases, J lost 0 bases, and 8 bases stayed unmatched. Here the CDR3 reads CASSFGAGGSYEQYF. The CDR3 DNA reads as TGTGCCAGCAGTTTTGGGGCAGGGGGCTCCTACGAGCAGTACTTC.

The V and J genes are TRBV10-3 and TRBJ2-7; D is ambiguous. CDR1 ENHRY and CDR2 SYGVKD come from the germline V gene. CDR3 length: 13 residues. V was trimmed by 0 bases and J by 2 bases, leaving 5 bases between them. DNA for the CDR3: TGTGCCATCAGTGAGTCACCAACCTACGAGCAGTACTTC. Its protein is CAISESPTYEQYF.

The CDR3 protein is CASSGPDLPDEQFF. CDR3 coding DNA: TGTGCCAGCTCCGGACCCGACCTCCCCGATGAGCAGTTCTTC. The chain carries TRBV18 and TRBJ2-1; no clear D. This CDR3 region has 14 residues. In germline, CDR1 is KGHSH, CDR2 LQKENI. V was cut by 6 bases and J by 8 bases, with 17 bases left in between. The variable domain in full, with the rest retrieved from reference TRBV18 and TRBJ2-1, is NAGVMQNPRHLVRRRGQEARLRCSPMKGHSHVYWYRQLPEEGLKFMVYLQKENIIDESGMPKERFSAEFPKEGPSILRIQQVVRGDSAAYFCASSGPDLPDEQFFGPGTRLTVL.

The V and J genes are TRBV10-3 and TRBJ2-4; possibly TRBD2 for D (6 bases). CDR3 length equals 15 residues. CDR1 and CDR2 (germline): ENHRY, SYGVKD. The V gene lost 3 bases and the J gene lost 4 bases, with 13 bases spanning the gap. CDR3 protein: CAISDRGSRKNIQYF. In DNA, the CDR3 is TGTGCCATCAGTGATCGGGGGTCTAGGAAAAACATTCAGTACTTC.

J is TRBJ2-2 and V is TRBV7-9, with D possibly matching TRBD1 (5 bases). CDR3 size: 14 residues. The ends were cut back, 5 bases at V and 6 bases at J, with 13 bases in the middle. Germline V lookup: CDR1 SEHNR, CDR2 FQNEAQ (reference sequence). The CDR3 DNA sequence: TGTGCCAGCAGCGTACAGGCTTGGGCCGGGGAGCTGTTTTTT. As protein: CASSVQAWAGELFF. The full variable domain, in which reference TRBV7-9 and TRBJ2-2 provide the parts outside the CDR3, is DTGVSQNPRHKITKRGQNVTFRCDPISEHNRLYWYRQTLGQGPEFLTYFQNEAQLEKSRLLSDRFSAERPKGSFSTLEIQRTEQGDSAMYLCASSVQAWAGELFFGEGSRLTVL.

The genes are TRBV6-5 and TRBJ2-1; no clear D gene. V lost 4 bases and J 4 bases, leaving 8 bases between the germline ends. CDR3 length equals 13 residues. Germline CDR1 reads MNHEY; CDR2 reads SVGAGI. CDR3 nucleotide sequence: TGTGCCAGCAGTTCACAGACTTACAATGAGCAGTTCTTC. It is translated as CASSSQTYNEQFF.

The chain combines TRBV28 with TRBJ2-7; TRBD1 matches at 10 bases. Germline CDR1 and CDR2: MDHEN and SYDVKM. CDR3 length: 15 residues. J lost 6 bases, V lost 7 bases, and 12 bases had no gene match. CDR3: CASNLLGTGVPEQYF. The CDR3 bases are TGTGCCAGCAACCTATTAGGGACAGGGGTTCCCGAGCAGTACTTC.